This T cell receptor (beta chain) comes out of a study of regulatory T cells in long-lasting Graves disease. This clonotype was recorded many times. Sequencing libraries for TCR beta were prepared with iRepertoire HTBI primers and Arm-PCR of CDR3 regions. One entry per CDR3 protein, called by TCRdb with MiXCR from the multiplex PCR reads. The sample yields under 500,000 distinct CDR3 sequences, 16% seen once. Documented time point: newly diagnosed GD, antithyroid drugs for less than 3 months. PBMC-extracted RNA yielded the TCR library. The same sample was also studied in work on T cells in Graves' hyperthyroidism and ophthalmopathy. That study reports: The model made its ophthalmopathy prediction, and onset followed a median around 6.5 months later.

This sample comprised peripheral blood mononuclear cells (PBMCs), obtained at new diagnosis, from a patient treated with antithyroid drugs. The sequence came from a woman aged 30 to 39 with Graves disease.

In nucleotides, the CDR3 is TGTGCCAGCAGCGTGGACTGGAATCAGCCCCAGCATTTT. Translating gives CASSVDWNQPQHF. J is TRBJ1-5 and V is TRBV11-2; D is uncertain. V was shortened by 5 bases and J by 4 bases, with 9 bases between the two germline ends. CDR3 length equals 13 residues. The germline V gene encodes CDR1 SGHAT and CDR2 FQNNGV.